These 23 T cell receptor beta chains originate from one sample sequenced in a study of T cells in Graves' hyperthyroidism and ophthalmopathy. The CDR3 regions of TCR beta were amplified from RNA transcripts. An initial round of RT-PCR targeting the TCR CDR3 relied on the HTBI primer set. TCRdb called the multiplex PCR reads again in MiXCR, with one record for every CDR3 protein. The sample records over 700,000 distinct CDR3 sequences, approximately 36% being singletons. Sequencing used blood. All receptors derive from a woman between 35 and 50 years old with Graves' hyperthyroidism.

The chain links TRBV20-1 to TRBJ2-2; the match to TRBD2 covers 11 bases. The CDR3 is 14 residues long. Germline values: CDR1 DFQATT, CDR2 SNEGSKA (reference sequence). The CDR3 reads CRGLAGGNTGELFF. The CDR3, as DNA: TGCAGGGGGCTAGCGGGAGGGAACACCGGGGAGCTGTTTTTT.

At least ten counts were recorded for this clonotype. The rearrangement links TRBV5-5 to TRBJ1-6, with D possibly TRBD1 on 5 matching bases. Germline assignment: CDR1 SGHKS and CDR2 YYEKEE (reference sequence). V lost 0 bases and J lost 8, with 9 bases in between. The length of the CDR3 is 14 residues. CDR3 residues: CASSLVGPHSPLHF. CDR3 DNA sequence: TGTGCCAGCAGCTTGGTGGGGCCGCATTCACCCCTCCACTTT.

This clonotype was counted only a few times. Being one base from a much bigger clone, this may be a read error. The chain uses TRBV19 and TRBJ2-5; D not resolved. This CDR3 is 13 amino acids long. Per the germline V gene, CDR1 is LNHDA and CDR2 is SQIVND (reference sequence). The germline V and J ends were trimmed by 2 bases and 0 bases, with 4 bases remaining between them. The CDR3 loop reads CASSIRDQETQYF. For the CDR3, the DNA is TGTGCCAGTAGTATAAGGGACCAAGAGACCCAGTACTTC. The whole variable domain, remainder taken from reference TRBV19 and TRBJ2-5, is DGGITQSPKYLFRKEGQNVTLSCEQNLNHDAMYWYRQDPGQGLRLIYYSQIVNDFQKGDIAEGYSVSREKKESFPLTVTSAQKNPTAFYLCASSIRDQETQYFGPGTRLLVL.

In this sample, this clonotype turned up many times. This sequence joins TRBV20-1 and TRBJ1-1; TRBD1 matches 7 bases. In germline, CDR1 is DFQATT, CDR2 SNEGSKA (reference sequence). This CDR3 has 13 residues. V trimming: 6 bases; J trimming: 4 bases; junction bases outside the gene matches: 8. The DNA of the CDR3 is TGCAGTGCCTCCCCGACAGGGCTCACTGAAGCTTTCTTT. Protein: CSASPTGLTEAFF.

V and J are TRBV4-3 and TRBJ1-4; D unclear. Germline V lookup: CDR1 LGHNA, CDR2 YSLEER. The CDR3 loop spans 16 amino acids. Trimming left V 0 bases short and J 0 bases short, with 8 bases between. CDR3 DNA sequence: TGCGCCAGCAGCCAAGATGTCGGGGCAACTAATGAAAAACTGTTTTTT. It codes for CASSQDVGATNEKLFF.

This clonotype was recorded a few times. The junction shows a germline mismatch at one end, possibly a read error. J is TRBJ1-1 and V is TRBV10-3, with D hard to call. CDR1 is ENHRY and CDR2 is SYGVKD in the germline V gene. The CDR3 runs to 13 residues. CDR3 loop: CASSASHNTEAFF. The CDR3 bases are TGTGCCAGCAGTGCGAGTCATAACACTGAAGCTTTCTTT.

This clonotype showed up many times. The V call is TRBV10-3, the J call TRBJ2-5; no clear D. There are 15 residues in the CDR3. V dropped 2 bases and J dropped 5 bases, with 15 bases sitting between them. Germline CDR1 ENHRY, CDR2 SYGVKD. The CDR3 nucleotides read TGTGCCATCAGTGAGATGGCTAGGAGTGTTGAGACCCAGTACTTC. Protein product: CAISEMARSVETQYF.

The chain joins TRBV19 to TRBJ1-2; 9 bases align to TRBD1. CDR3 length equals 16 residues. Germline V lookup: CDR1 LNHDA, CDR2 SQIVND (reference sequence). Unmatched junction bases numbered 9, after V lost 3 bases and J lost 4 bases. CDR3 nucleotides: TGTGCCAGTAGTATGGGCTCCGGGACAGGGATCTATGGCTACACCTTC. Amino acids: CASSMGSGTGIYGYTF.

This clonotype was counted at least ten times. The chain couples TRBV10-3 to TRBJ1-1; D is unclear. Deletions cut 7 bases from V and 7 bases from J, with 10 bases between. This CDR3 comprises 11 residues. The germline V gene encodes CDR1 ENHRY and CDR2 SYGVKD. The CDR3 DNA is TGTGCCATCAAAGACACCTTTGAAGCTTTCTTT. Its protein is CAIKDTFEAFF.

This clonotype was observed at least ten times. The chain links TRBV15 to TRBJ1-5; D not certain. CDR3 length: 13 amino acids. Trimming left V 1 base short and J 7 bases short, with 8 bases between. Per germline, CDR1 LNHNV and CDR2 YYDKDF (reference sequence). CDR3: CATSRAVGQPQHF. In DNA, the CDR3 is TGTGCCACCAGCAGAGCGGTAGGACAGCCCCAGCATTTT.

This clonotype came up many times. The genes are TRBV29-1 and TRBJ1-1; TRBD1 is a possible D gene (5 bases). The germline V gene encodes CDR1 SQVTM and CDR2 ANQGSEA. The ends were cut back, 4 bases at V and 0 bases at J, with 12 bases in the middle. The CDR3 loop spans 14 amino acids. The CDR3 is CSVVGVGMNTEAFF. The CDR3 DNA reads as TGCAGCGTTGTAGGGGTTGGCATGAACACTGAAGCTTTCTTT.

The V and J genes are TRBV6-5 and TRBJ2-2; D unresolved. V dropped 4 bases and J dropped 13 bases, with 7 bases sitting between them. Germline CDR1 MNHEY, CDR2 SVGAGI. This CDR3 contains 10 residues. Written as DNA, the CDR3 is TGTGCCAGCAGTTCAACGGGGCTGTTTTTT. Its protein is CASSSTGLFF.

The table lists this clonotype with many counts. The CDR3 DNA sequence: TGTGCCACGAGATGGGACGGGGGGCATGAAGCTTTCTTT. Its translation is CATRWDGGHEAFF. This chain connects TRBV10-3 to TRBJ1-1, with D maybe TRBD1 (6 bases). Germline lookup yields CDR1 ENHRY and CDR2 SYGVKD. The ends were cut back, 10 bases at V and 7 bases at J, with 19 bases in the middle. CDR3 length: 13 amino acids.

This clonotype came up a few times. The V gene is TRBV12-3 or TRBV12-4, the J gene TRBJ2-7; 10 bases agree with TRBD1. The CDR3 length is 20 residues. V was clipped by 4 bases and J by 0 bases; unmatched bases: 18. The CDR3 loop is CASSYSIRGQGPPRSYEQYF. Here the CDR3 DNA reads TGTGCCAGCAGTTACTCCATCCGGGGACAGGGGCCACCACGCTCCTACGAGCAGTACTTC.

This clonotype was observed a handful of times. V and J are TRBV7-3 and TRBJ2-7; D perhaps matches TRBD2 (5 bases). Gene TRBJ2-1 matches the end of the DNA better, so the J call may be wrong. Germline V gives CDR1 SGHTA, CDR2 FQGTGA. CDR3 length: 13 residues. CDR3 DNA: TGTGCCAGCAGCTTAACAGCGGAGTCTGAGCAGTTCTTC. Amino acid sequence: CASSLTAESEQFF.

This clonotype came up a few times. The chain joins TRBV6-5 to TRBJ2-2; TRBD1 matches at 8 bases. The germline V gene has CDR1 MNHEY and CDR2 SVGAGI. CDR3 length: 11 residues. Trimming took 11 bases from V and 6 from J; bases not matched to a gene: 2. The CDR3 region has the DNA TGTGCCGGACAGGGATCCGGGGAGCTGTTTTTT. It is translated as CAGQGSGELFF.

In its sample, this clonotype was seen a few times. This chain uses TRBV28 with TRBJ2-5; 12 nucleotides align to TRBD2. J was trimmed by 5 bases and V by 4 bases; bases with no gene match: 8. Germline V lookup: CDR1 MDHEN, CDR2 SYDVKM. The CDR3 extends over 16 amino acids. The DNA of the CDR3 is TGTGCCAGCAGTTCCCTAGCGGGAGGGCCTGGGGAGACCCAGTACTTC. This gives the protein CASSSLAGGPGETQYF.

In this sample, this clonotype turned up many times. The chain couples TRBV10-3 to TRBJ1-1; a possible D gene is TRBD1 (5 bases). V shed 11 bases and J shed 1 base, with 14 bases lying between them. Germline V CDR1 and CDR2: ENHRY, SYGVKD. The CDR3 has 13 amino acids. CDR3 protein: CAFRTQENTEAFF. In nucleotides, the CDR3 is TGTGCCTTTCGGACACAGGAGAACACTGAAGCTTTCTTT.

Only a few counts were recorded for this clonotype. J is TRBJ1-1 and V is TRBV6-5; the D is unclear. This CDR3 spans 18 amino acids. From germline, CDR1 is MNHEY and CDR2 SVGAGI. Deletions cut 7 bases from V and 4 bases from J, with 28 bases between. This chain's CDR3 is CASIPPPSRGGSGTEAFF. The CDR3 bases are TGTGCCAGCATCCCACCCCCCTCCCGGGGAGGGTCTGGCACTGAAGCTTTCTTT.

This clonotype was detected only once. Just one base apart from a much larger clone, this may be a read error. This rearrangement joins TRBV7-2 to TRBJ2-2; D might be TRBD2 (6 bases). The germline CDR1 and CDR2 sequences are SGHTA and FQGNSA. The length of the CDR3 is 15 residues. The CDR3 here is CASSLRDAYTGGLFF. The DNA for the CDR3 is TGTGCCAGCAGCTTAAGGGACGCCTACACCGGGGGGCTGTTTTTT.

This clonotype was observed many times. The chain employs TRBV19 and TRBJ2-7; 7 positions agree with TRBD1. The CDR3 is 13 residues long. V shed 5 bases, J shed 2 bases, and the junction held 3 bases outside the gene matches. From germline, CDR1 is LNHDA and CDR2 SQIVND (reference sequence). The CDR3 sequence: CASSFGTAYEQYF. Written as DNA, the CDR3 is TGTGCCAGTAGTTTCGGGACAGCCTACGAGCAGTACTTC.

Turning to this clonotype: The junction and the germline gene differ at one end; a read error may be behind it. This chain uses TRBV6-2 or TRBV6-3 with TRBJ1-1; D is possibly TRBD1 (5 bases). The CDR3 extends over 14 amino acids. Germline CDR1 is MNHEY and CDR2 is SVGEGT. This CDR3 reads CASSRLGGSTEVFF. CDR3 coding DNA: TGTGCCAGCAGTCGGCTCGGGGGGAGCACTGAAGTTTTCTTT.

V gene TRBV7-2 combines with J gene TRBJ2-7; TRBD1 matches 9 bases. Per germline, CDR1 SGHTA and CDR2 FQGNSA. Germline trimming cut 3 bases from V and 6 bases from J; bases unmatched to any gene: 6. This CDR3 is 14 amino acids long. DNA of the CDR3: TGTGCCAGCAGCTTGGGGACAGGGCTGCGCGAGCAGTACTTC. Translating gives CASSLGTGLREQYF.